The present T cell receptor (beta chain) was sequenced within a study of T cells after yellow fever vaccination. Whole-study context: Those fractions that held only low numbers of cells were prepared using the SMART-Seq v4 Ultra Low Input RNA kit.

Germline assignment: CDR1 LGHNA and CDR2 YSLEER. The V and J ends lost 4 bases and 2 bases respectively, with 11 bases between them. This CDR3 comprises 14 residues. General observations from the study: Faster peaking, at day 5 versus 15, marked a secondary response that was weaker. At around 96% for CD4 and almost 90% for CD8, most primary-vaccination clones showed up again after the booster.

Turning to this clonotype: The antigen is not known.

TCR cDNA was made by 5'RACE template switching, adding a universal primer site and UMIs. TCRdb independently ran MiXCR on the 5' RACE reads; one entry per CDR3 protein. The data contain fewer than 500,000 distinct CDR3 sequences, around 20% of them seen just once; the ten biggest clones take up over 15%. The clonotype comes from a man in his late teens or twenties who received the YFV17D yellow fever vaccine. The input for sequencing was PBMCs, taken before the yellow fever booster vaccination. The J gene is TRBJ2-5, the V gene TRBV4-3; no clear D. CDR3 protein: CASSPSDGQETQYF. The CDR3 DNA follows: TGCGCCAGCAGCCCCTCAGACGGGCAAGAGACCCAGTACTTC.